Presented here are 2 T cell receptor beta chains from one specimen sequenced in a study of shared clonotypes between healthy human individuals. Some clones are missing from TCRdb's copy, which holds only in-frame ones; the method was immunoSEQ multiplex PCR. The table lists some 2.1 million clones, approximately 95% of them singletons. The source material was naive CD4+ T cells sorted from blood. Subset reported: CD45RA+ positively selected. Receptor source: a man aged 18 to 29 in good health.

This rearrangement joins TRBV5-1 to TRBJ2-2; D possibly corresponds to TRBD1 (5 bases). Germline CDR1 is SGHRS and CDR2 is YFSETQ. V was pared by 4 bases and J by 4 bases, with 20 bases between. The CDR3 has 17 residues. CDR3 sequence reads: CASSQTSGSQGTGELFF. The CDR3 region has the DNA TGCGCCAGCAGCCAAACCTCAGGGTCCCAGGGCACCGGGGAGCTGTTTTTT.

The V call is TRBV6-5, the J call TRBJ1-2; 9 bases fit TRBD1. The CDR3 runs 14 residues. The V gene's germline CDR1 is MNHEY and CDR2 SVGAGI. The trim removed 5 bases at V and 8 bases at J, leaving 9 bases unmatched. In DNA, the CDR3 is TGTGCCAGCAGTACCAGACAGGGGGAGAAAGGCTACACCTTC. Protein sequence: CASSTRQGEKGYTF.